The sequence of this TCR beta chain was determined in a study of neurological immune-mediated disorders. There are many counts of this clonotype. Its antigen is not identified. General observations from the study: One related-CDR3 cluster, which may be a signature, held the repertoires of 18 of 34 multiple sclerosis patients after phylogenetic grouping. Because no CDR3 amino acid sequences were shared across subjects by expanded clones, private repertoires were suggested in all groups.

Each TCR transcript was tagged with a 10-nucleotide random UMI during 5'RACE. TCRdb re-derived calls from the 5' RACE reads in MiXCR, one entry per CDR3 protein. This table has 78,000 or so distinct CDR3 sequences, about 5.5% appearing once. This CDR3 is built from 16 residues. The germline V and J ends were trimmed by 4 bases and 0 bases, with 14 bases remaining between them. In germline, CDR1 is MNHEY, CDR2 SVGEGT. This clonotype was sampled from a woman in her 30s with multiple sclerosis. Sequenced material: PBMCs. This chain links TRBV6-2 or TRBV6-3 with TRBJ2-3; a weak D match, TRBD1 (6 bases). CDR3 sequence: CASSSLQGSSTDTQYF. The CDR3 region has the DNA TGTGCCAGCAGTTCCCTACAGGGTTCTAGCACAGATACGCAGTATTTT.